This entry lists 24 T cell receptor beta chains sequenced from one sample in a study of vaccination effects on CD4 cells after COVID-19. Antigen specificity for these receptors is unknown. Cultured cells yielded isolated CD4+ T cells after roughly 11 days. The cohort was immunized with two doses of either the BNT162b2 or mRNA-1273 vaccine. The table came from immunoSEQ multiplex PCR; TCRdb's copy has only in-frame clones and leaves some out. The sample lists 72,000 or so clones, 70% to 85% seen once, with about 2.2% in the top ten. Sequencing was performed on CD4+ T cells from PBMCs cultured without peptide, taken after COVID-19 vaccination. Source of these receptors: a human donor who received a COVID-19 vaccine.

This clone has only a few counts. CDR3 sequence (DNA): TGTGCCAGCCGGGACGTGGGAAATTCACCCCTCCACTTT. This translates into CASRDVGNSPLHF. This chain uses TRBV7-3 with TRBJ1-6; a weak D match, TRBD1 (5 bases). The V gene lost 8 bases and the J gene lost 7 bases, with 12 bases spanning the gap. The germline V gene encodes CDR1 SGHTA and CDR2 FQGTGA. The CDR3 loop spans 13 amino acids.

The sample holds one count of this clone. The V and J genes are TRBV5-1 and TRBJ2-1, with TRBD2 matching over 7 bases. V dropped 0 bases and J dropped 7; count of bases not matched to a gene: 1. Germline CDR1 is SGHRS and CDR2 is YFSETQ. The CDR3 contains 13 residues. The CDR3 loop reads CASSLGTRNEQFF. DNA for the CDR3: TGCGCCAGCAGCTTGGGGACTAGAAATGAGCAGTTCTTC.

The chain carries TRBV30 and TRBJ1-2; D gene ambiguous. V dropped 2 bases and J dropped 1 base, with 11 bases sitting between them. Germline lookup yields CDR1 GTSNPN and CDR2 SVGIG (reference sequence). This CDR3 has 14 amino acids. The CDR3 DNA reads as TGTGCCTGGAGTCAACTGCTTGATAACTATGGCTACACCTTC. As protein: CAWSQLLDNYGYTF.

The chain carries TRBV19 and TRBJ1-2; no firm D call. Germline V gene data show CDR1 as LNHDA and CDR2 as SQIVND (reference sequence). V was pared by 7 bases and J by 3 bases, with 24 bases between. The CDR3 is 17 residues long. In DNA form, the CDR3 reads TGTGCCAGTATGGCCTGGGTAGGCCCGAACCTATACTATGGCTACACCTTC. This encodes CASMAWVGPNLYYGYTF.

The chain is built from TRBV19 and TRBJ2-2; D possibly corresponds to TRBD1 (6 bases). The CDR3 contains 15 residues. Trimming took off 3 bases at V and 3 bases at J, with 11 bases between the two ends. Germline CDR1 LNHDA, CDR2 SQIVND (reference sequence). As DNA, the CDR3 is TGTGCCAGTAGTATTCAGGGGTTGGACACCGGGGAGCTGTTTTTT. It encodes CASSIQGLDTGELFF.

The genes are TRBV18 and TRBJ2-4; D is possibly TRBD2 (5 bases). V lost 2 bases and J 2 bases, leaving 13 bases between the germline ends. The CDR3 runs 16 residues. Germline V CDR1 and CDR2: KGHSH, LQKENI. Here the CDR3 reads CASSPFDGNTKNIQYF. In nucleotides, the CDR3 is TGTGCCAGCTCACCATTCGACGGGAATACCAAAAACATTCAGTACTTC.

Concerning this clone: This CDR3 is also generated by other DNA sequences in the sample. This chain connects TRBV5-1 to TRBJ1-2; 8 bases map to TRBD1. The germline gives CDR1 SGHRS, CDR2 YFSETQ. The length of the CDR3 is 15 residues. With 1 base clipped from V and 0 bases from J, the junction kept 2 bases outside the gene matches. The CDR3 bases are TGCGCCAGCAGCTTGACAGGGGGTACTAACTATGGCTACACCTTC. This codes for CASSLTGGTNYGYTF.

The V gene is TRBV6-2 or TRBV6-3, the J gene TRBJ1-2, with D uncertain. Trimming left V 6 bases short and J 4 bases short, with 9 bases between. This CDR3 contains 12 residues. Germline lookup yields CDR1 MNHEY and CDR2 SVGEGT. CDR3 sequence (DNA): TGTGCCAGCAGCCTCAGGAGCTATGGCTACACCTTC. The encoded protein is CASSLRSYGYTF.

This sequence joins TRBV6-6 and TRBJ2-7, with D possibly matching TRBD1 (5 bases). This CDR3 has 13 amino acids. V lost 5 bases and J 2 bases, leaving 10 bases between the germline ends. Germline-derived CDR1 and CDR2 are MNHNY and SVGAGI (reference sequence). CDR3 coding DNA: TGTGCCAGCAGTCCTCGCAGGGCCTACGAGCAGTACGTC. Amino acids: CASSPRRAYEQYV.

There are a few counts of this clone. V and J are TRBV6-4 and TRBJ1-1; 7 bases fit TRBD1. Germline CDR1 and CDR2: MRHNA and SNTAGT. This CDR3 has 17 amino acids. The V and J ends lost 2 bases and 3 bases, in that order; junction bases with no gene match: 12. CDR3 DNA: TGTGCCAGCAGTGACGGTACAGGGGCCCTCGGACACACTGAAGCTTTCTTT. This sequence encodes CASSDGTGALGHTEAFF.

The chain carries TRBV25-1 and TRBJ1-2, with unresolved D. The germline V and J ends were trimmed by 2 bases and 2 bases, with 3 bases remaining between them. Germline assignment: CDR1 MGHDK and CDR2 SYGVNS. The CDR3 totals 12 residues. CDR3 protein: CASSEANYGYTF. Written as DNA, the CDR3 is TGTGCCAGCAGTGAAGCGAACTATGGCTACACCTTC.

This clone was recorded a few times. The CDR3 region has the DNA TGTGCCAGCAGTTTAGATCGCGGTTCACCCCTCCACTTT. Protein product: CASSLDRGSPLHF. The chain couples TRBV12-3 or TRBV12-4 to TRBJ1-6; D unresolved. The CDR3 covers 13 residues. Trimming removed 1 base at V and 9 bases at J, with 7 bases between.

In its sample, this clone was seen once. The CDR3 spells CASSFFAGVVDTQYF. The CDR3 region has the DNA TGTGCCAGCAGCTTTTTTGCGGGGGTCGTAGATACGCAGTATTTT. The genes are TRBV5-6 and TRBJ2-3; 7 nucleotides match TRBD2. Germline V gene sequence: CDR1 SGHDT, CDR2 YYEEEE. V lost 2 bases to trimming and J lost 5 bases; unmatched junction nucleotides: 8. This CDR3 region has 15 residues.

The gene calls are TRBV19 and TRBJ1-5; 9 bases are shared with TRBD1. The CDR3 has 17 amino acids. V shed 3 bases, J shed 4 bases, and the junction held 10 bases outside the gene matches. Germline loops: CDR1 LNHDA, CDR2 SQIVND (reference sequence). The CDR3 DNA sequence: TGTGCCAGTAGTATGCAGGACAGGGGTAGGACGAATCAGCCCCAGCATTTT. Encoded protein: CASSMQDRGRTNQPQHF.

The gene calls are TRBV14 and TRBJ2-3; D might be TRBD1 or TRBD2, each matching 5 bases. Germline CDR1 is SGHDN and CDR2 is FVKESK. The V end was cut by 4 bases, the J end by 2 bases, with 16 bases between. This CDR3 region has 16 residues. The CDR3 region has the DNA TGTGCCAGCAGCCGGATCTGGGGGTCACCCACAGATACGCAGTATTTT. The encoded protein is CASSRIWGSPTDTQYF.

The V and J genes are TRBV6-1 and TRBJ1-1; D not certain. The germline gives CDR1 MNHNS, CDR2 SASEGT. This CDR3 is built from 12 residues. V lost 7 bases and J lost 7, with 13 bases in between. For the CDR3, the DNA is TGTGCCAGCACCTACGGGCAGAATGAAGCTTTCTTT. Translating gives CASTYGQNEAFF.

V is TRBV19 and J is TRBJ2-6, with D uncertain. The CDR3 contains 16 residues. V dropped 6 bases and J dropped 2 bases, with 14 bases sitting between them. CDR1 and CDR2 (germline): LNHDA, SQIVND (reference sequence). For the CDR3, the DNA is TGTGCCAGTAGATGGTCCTTCGCCCCTGGGGCCAACGTCCTGACTTTC. This codes for CASRWSFAPGANVLTF.

This chain links TRBV27 with TRBJ2-2, with 8 bases that match TRBD2. The CDR3 extends over 17 amino acids. V dropped 0 bases and J dropped 4; count of bases not matched to a gene: 7. CDR1 is MNHEY, CDR2 SMNVEV, per germline (reference sequence). As DNA, the CDR3 is TGTGCCAGCAGTTTATCAGTTAGCGGGGAGGGCACCGGGGAGCTGTTTTTT. Translation: CASSLSVSGEGTGELFF.

This chain connects TRBV6-1 to TRBJ1-2, with TRBD1 as a possible D gene (6 bases). The V gene lost 0 bases and the J gene lost 4 bases, with 12 bases spanning the gap. The CDR3 is 15 amino acids. Germline V lookup: CDR1 MNHNS, CDR2 SASEGT. CDR3 coding DNA: TGTGCCAGCAGTGAAGCGCTTGTGGGGGCCTATGGCTACACCTTC. As protein: CASSEALVGAYGYTF.

CDR3 DNA sequence: TGCGCCAGCAGCTTGGTGTCGGGTCTGTCTAGCAATGAGCAGTTCTTC. Protein product: CASSLVSGLSSNEQFF. The chain carries TRBV5-1 and TRBJ2-1; D gene uncertain. The CDR3 contains 16 residues. The V gene lost 0 bases and the J gene lost 6 bases, with 16 bases spanning the gap. The V gene's germline CDR1 is SGHRS and CDR2 YFSETQ.

This clone was observed a handful of times. This chain joins TRBV6-2 or TRBV6-3 and TRBJ2-7; D is unresolved. Germline CDR1 MNHEY, CDR2 SVGEGT. The CDR3 length is 14 residues. Trimming removed 2 bases from V and 0 bases from J, with 8 bases in between. Here the CDR3 DNA reads TGTGCCAGCAGTTACGGGCAGGCCTCCTACGAGCAGTACGTC. Translating it yields CASSYGQASYEQYV.

The chain joins TRBV5-1 to TRBJ2-3; D is ambiguous. V was cut by 9 bases and J by 0 bases, with 17 bases left in between. Germline V gives CDR1 SGHRS, CDR2 YFSETQ. This CDR3 region has 15 residues. Written as DNA, the CDR3 is TGCGCCACCGCCCCGACGCCGGCTAGCACAGATACGCAGTATTTT. Translation gives CATAPTPASTDTQYF.

J is TRBJ2-1 and V is TRBV6-5; D not resolved. This CDR3 has 13 amino acids. Germline CDR1 is MNHEY and CDR2 is SVGAGI. V was pared by 6 bases and J by 7 bases, with 13 bases between. In DNA form, the CDR3 reads TGTGCCAGCAGACCACCCCTCGTTAATGAGCAGTTCTTC. This gives the protein CASRPPLVNEQFF.

In its sample, this clone was seen a few times. The chain employs TRBV29-1 and TRBJ2-2; either TRBD1 or TRBD2 may fit D (5 bases each). Germline assignment: CDR1 SQVTM and CDR2 ANQGSEA. This CDR3 spans 16 amino acids. The V gene lost 2 bases and the J gene lost 4 bases, with 17 bases spanning the gap. CDR3 sequence: CSVELRARGTTGELFF. For the CDR3, the DNA is TGCAGCGTTGAATTGCGGGCCAGAGGGACCACCGGGGAGCTGTTTTTT.